Presented here are 29 T cell receptor beta chains from one specimen sequenced in a study of cytomegalovirus exposure and HLA in healthy donors. PCR amplification relied on 60 Vbeta primers (plus 13 Jbeta primers). Sequencing was performed with immunoSEQ multiplex PCR; in TCRdb, only in-frame clones are kept and a portion is missing. The sample gives around 120,000 clones, around 71% of which show up once; about 2.6% is in the top ten. Sequenced input: PBMCs. Receptor source: a woman aged 55-69 years in good health and CMV-seropositive.

V gene TRBV7-8 combines with J gene TRBJ1-6; tentatively, D is TRBD1 (6 bases). CDR3 length: 13 amino acids. The germline CDR1 and CDR2 sequences are SGHVS and FQNEAQ. Trimming stripped 5 bases from V and 10 bases from J, with 12 bases between. The CDR3 DNA is TGTGCCAGCAGCCCCGGACAGTACTCACCCCTCCACTTT. Translated, it gives CASSPGQYSPLHF.

The rearrangement joins TRBV19 to TRBJ2-6; TRBD1 matches at 7 bases. V lost 6 bases and J lost 0; bases outside the gene matches: 8. Germline CDR1 is LNHDA and CDR2 is SQIVND (reference sequence). The CDR3 is made up of 17 amino acids. CDR3 region: CASRPLQGSSGANVLTF. CDR3 coding DNA: TGTGCCAGTAGGCCCCTACAGGGGAGCTCTGGGGCCAACGTCCTGACTTTC.

The rearrangement joins TRBV4-1 to TRBJ1-3; the D is unclear. CDR3 size: 15 residues. CDR1 is MGHRA, CDR2 YSYEKL, per germline. Trimming shortened V by 8 bases and J by 4 bases, and 18 bases separated the two germline ends. The CDR3 nucleotides are TGCGCCAGCGGACCCCCGGGGATAGGAGGAAACACCATATATTTT. It encodes CASGPPGIGGNTIYF.

Only a few counts were recorded for this clone. This chain links TRBV10-3 with TRBJ1-5; a weak D match, TRBD1 (6 bases). This CDR3 comprises 14 residues. Germline V gene data show CDR1 as ENHRY and CDR2 as SYGVKD. V dropped 2 bases and J dropped 3 bases, with 8 bases sitting between them. The CDR3 loop reads CAISETGFNQPQHF. In DNA form, the CDR3 reads TGTGCCATCAGTGAGACAGGGTTCAATCAGCCCCAGCATTTT.

The chain links TRBV25-1 to TRBJ1-3, with D perhaps matching TRBD1 (5 bases). Deletions cut 4 bases from V and 1 base from J, with 8 bases between. CDR3 length equals 14 residues. Germline V CDR1 and CDR2: MGHDK, SYGVNS. Here the CDR3 reads CASSADRSGNTIYF. The CDR3 nucleotides read TGTGCCAGCAGTGCTGACAGATCTGGAAACACCATATATTTT. Full variable domain (missing parts from reference TRBV25-1 and TRBJ1-3): EADIYQTPRYLVIGTGKKITLECSQTMGHDKMYWYQQDPGMELHLIHYSYGVNSTEKGDLSSESTVSRIRTEHFPLTLESARPSHTSQYLCASSADRSGNTIYFGEGSWLTVV.

CDR3 loop: CASSLGGGQGAYEQYF. DNA of the CDR3: TGTGCCAGCAGCTTGGGGGGGGGACAGGGGGCCTACGAGCAGTACTTC. The chain is built from TRBV5-4 and TRBJ2-7; 11 bases map to TRBD1. J gave up 2 bases and V 0 bases, and 4 bases lay outside the gene matches. CDR3 length: 16 amino acids. Germline loops: CDR1 SGHNT, CDR2 YYREEE (reference sequence).

V usage is TRBV6-5 and J usage is TRBJ1-2; 7 nucleotides match TRBD1. From germline, CDR1 is MNHEY and CDR2 SVGAGI. J lost 7 bases, V lost 4 bases, and 9 bases had no gene match. The CDR3 contains 14 residues. CDR3 sequence: CASSWGQSPAGYTF. Written as DNA, the CDR3 is TGTGCCAGCAGTTGGGGACAGTCGCCCGCTGGCTACACCTTC.

The chain employs TRBV7-2 and TRBJ2-1, with 10 bases that match TRBD1. The germline V gene has CDR1 SGHTA and CDR2 FQGNSA. The CDR3 sequence is 15 residues long. V lost 4 bases and J lost 2; bases outside the gene matches: 2. The CDR3 DNA sequence: TGTGCCAGCAGCTCGGACAGGGGGACCTACAATGAGCAGTTCTTC. It specifies CASSSDRGTYNEQFF.

This chain uses TRBV5-4 with TRBJ2-3, with D hard to call. Germline CDR1 is SGHNT and CDR2 is YYREEE (reference sequence). Trimming took off 5 bases at V and 0 bases at J, with 7 bases between the two ends. The CDR3 is 13 amino acids. The CDR3 sequence is CASRYSSTDTQYF. Written as DNA, the CDR3 is TGTGCCAGCAGGTACTCTAGCACAGATACGCAGTATTTT.

The J gene is TRBJ1-2, the V gene TRBV5-6; TRBD1 matches at 7 bases. V was clipped by 4 bases and J by 4 bases; unmatched bases: 7. The CDR3 consists of 14 residues. CDR1 and CDR2 from the germline V gene are SGHDT and YYEEEE. DNA of the CDR3: TGTGCCAGCAGCGACCCGACAGGGAGCTATGGCTACACCTTC. It translates to CASSDPTGSYGYTF.

This clone was recorded only once. The chain recombines TRBV19 with TRBJ1-2; TRBD1 might be the D (6 bases). CDR1 is LNHDA and CDR2 is SQIVND in the germline V gene (reference sequence). This CDR3 comprises 14 residues. V shed 8 bases and J shed 4 bases, with 17 bases lying between them. The CDR3 sequence: CASGRTALGYGYTF. The DNA for the CDR3 is TGTGCCAGTGGACGGACAGCCCTCGGCTATGGCTACACCTTC.

The genes are TRBV19 and TRBJ1-2, with D possibly TRBD1 on 5 matching bases. Germline V gene sequence: CDR1 LNHDA, CDR2 SQIVND (reference sequence). Trimming took 4 bases from V and 3 from J, leaving 18 bases between them. The CDR3 sequence is 16 residues long. CDR3 region: CASSNFDRTKHYGYTF. In DNA form, the CDR3 reads TGTGCCAGTAGTAACTTCGACAGAACCAAGCACTATGGCTACACCTTC.

The CDR3 nucleotides are TGTGCCAGCAGTTCAGGGGGTAGCTCCTACAATGAGCAGTTCTTC. Protein product: CASSSGGSSYNEQFF. This chain joins TRBV7-3 and TRBJ2-1; TRBD1 agrees at 7 bases. V lost 6 bases and J lost 0; bases outside the gene matches: 5. CDR1 SGHTA and CDR2 FQGTGA come from the germline V gene. The CDR3 contains 15 residues.

V is TRBV20-1 and J is TRBJ1-1; no clear D gene. V was cut by 7 bases and J by 4 bases, with 10 bases left in between. In germline, CDR1 is DFQATT, CDR2 SNEGSKA (reference sequence). CDR3 length: 11 residues. CDR3 nucleotides: TGCAGTGGAGGGAGGAGCACTGAAGCTTTCTTT. It translates to CSGGRSTEAFF.

This chain joins TRBV11-3 and TRBJ2-3; D may be TRBD1 (6 bases). V gave up 6 bases and J gave up 6 bases, with 16 bases separating them. The CDR3 spans 14 residues. CDR1 and CDR2 from the germline V gene are SGHNT and YENEEA. The CDR3: CASSLAQGSDTQYF. The CDR3 nucleotides read TGTGCCAGCAGTCTAGCCCAGGGGTCCGATACGCAGTATTTT.

The chain joins TRBV7-8 to TRBJ1-5; 7 bases are shared with TRBD1. Germline trimming cut 4 bases from V and 3 bases from J; bases unmatched to any gene: 9. The CDR3 is 16 amino acids. CDR1 is SGHVS, CDR2 FQNEAQ, per germline. The CDR3 DNA sequence: TGTGCCAGCAGCTCGGCGGGACAGACCTACAATCAGCCCCAGCATTTT. Translated: CASSSAGQTYNQPQHF.

This clone was observed once. The chain couples TRBV19 to TRBJ1-1, with a weak D call TRBD1 (5 bases). This CDR3 is 13 amino acids long. Trimming removed 3 bases at V and 1 base at J, with 6 bases between. Per germline, CDR1 LNHDA and CDR2 SQIVND (reference sequence). This CDR3 is CASSMGPNTEAFF. In DNA form, the CDR3 reads TGTGCCAGTAGTATGGGGCCGAACACTGAAGCTTTCTTT.

The rearrangement links TRBV6-1 to TRBJ2-3; 7 nucleotides agree with TRBD2. J was trimmed by 2 bases and V by 6 bases; bases with no gene match: 2. CDR3 length equals 13 residues. CDR1 MNHNS and CDR2 SASEGT come from the germline V gene. The CDR3 DNA is TGTGCCAGCAGGGGGGACTACACAGATACGCAGTATTTT. Its translation: CASRGDYTDTQYF.

V gene TRBV7-3 combines with J gene TRBJ2-7; a weak D match, TRBD1 (6 bases). Per the germline V gene, CDR1 is SGHTA and CDR2 is FQGTGA. This CDR3 has 12 amino acids. V was clipped by 5 bases and J by 5 bases, with 10 bases between them. The CDR3 coding sequence is TGTGCCAGCAGCCTTTCAGGGGACGAGCAGTACTTC. This encodes CASSLSGDEQYF.

This chain's CDR3 is CASSPEGDTQYF. DNA for the CDR3: TGTGCCAGCTCACCGGAGGGAGATACGCAGTATTTT. V usage is TRBV18 and J usage is TRBJ2-3, with D tentatively TRBD2 (6 bases). The CDR3 is made up of 12 amino acids. Germline values: CDR1 KGHSH, CDR2 LQKENI. V lost 3 bases and J lost 5, with 6 bases in between.

This clone was detected only a few times. The chain couples TRBV4-1 to TRBJ1-1; the match to TRBD1 covers 11 bases. CDR1 is MGHRA and CDR2 is YSYEKL in the germline V gene. V shed 4 bases, J shed 0 bases, and the junction held 4 bases outside the gene matches. The CDR3 totals 16 residues. DNA of the CDR3: TGCGCCAGCAGCCCCGGACAGGGGGCCCTGAACACTGAAGCTTTCTTT. Translating it yields CASSPGQGALNTEAFF.

The chain couples TRBV18 to TRBJ1-4; 8 bases fit TRBD1. V dropped 2 bases and J dropped 7; count of bases not matched to a gene: 6. This CDR3 is built from 15 residues. Germline loops: CDR1 KGHSH, CDR2 LQKENI. The CDR3 DNA sequence: TGTGCCAGCTCACCAGGGGGACAGGCCACTGAAAAACTGTTTTTT. Its translation: CASSPGGQATEKLFF.

The chain uses TRBV5-1 and TRBJ1-4, with 8 nucleotides matching TRBD1. From germline, CDR1 is SGHRS and CDR2 YFSETQ. The trim removed 6 bases at V and 4 bases at J, leaving 8 bases unmatched. The CDR3 is 15 amino acids. CDR3 coding DNA: TGCGCCAGCACGCCGACAGGGGCCATTAATGAAAAACTGTTTTTT. This encodes CASTPTGAINEKLFF.

The chain combines TRBV14 with TRBJ1-5; D may be TRBD1 (5 bases). The ends were cut back, 0 bases at V and 6 bases at J, with 21 bases in the middle. CDR3 length: 18 residues. CDR1 SGHDN and CDR2 FVKESK come from the germline V gene. The CDR3 protein is CASSQDGREAGSGQPQHF. The CDR3 DNA sequence: TGTGCCAGCAGCCAAGATGGCAGGGAGGCCGGGTCGGGTCAGCCCCAGCATTTT.

The V gene is TRBV6-5, the J gene TRBJ1-5, with 8 bases lining up with TRBD1. Looked up from germline, CDR1 is MNHEY and CDR2 is SVGAGI. This CDR3 comprises 15 residues. The trim removed 6 bases at V and 3 bases at J, leaving 7 bases unmatched. The CDR3 DNA sequence: TGTGCCAGCAGATCAGGGGGCTTTAACAATCAGCCCCAGCATTTT. Translated: CASRSGGFNNQPQHF.

This sequence joins TRBV6-6 and TRBJ1-5; 7 bases align to TRBD1. V shed 6 bases and J 3 bases; nucleotides not matched to a gene: 8. CDR1 and CDR2 (germline): MNHNY, SVGAGI (reference sequence). The CDR3 extends over 15 amino acids. CDR3 DNA sequence: TGTGCCAGCAGCACCCAGACAGGGACCAATCAGCCCCAGCATTTT. Protein: CASSTQTGTNQPQHF.

The chain has TRBV4-1 and TRBJ1-3; TRBD1 might be the D (5 bases). Deletions cut 0 bases from V and 9 bases from J, with 18 bases between. Looked up from germline, CDR1 is MGHRA and CDR2 is YSYEKL. CDR3 length: 16 residues. The DNA of the CDR3 is TGCGCCAGCAGCCAAGATCAGGGTTGGGTCTATGGCACCATATATTTT. Its protein product is CASSQDQGWVYGTIYF.

V and J are TRBV19 and TRBJ1-4; 7 bases align to TRBD1. CDR1 is LNHDA and CDR2 is SQIVND in the germline V gene (reference sequence). The CDR3 covers 15 residues. With V trimmed by 6 bases and J by 6 bases, 10 bases remained unmatched. CDR3 residues: CASRKDDRAHEKLFF. The DNA for the CDR3 is TGTGCCAGTAGAAAAGATGACAGGGCCCATGAAAAACTGTTTTTT.

The V and J genes are TRBV4-2 and TRBJ1-5, with 9 bases lining up with TRBD1. With V trimmed by 5 bases and J by 0 bases, 11 bases remained unmatched. This CDR3 has 18 amino acids. Germline CDR1 is LGHNA and CDR2 is YNFKEQ. The CDR3 coding sequence is TGTGCCAGCAGCGCGAGGGACAGGGCTCTGAGTAGCAATCAGCCCCAGCATTTT. As protein: CASSARDRALSSNQPQHF.